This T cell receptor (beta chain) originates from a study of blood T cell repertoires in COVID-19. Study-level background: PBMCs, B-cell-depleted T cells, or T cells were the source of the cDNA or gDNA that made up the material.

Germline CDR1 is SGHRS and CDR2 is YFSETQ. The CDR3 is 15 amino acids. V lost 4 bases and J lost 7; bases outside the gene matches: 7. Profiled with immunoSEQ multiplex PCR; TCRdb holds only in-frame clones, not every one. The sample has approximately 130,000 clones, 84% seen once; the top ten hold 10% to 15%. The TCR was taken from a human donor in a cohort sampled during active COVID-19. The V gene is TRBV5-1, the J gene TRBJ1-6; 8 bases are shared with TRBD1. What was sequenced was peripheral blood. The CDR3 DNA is TGCGCCAGCAGCCTGCGGACAGGGCAGAATTCACCCCTCCACTTT. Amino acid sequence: CASSLRTGQNSPLHF.